This entry is about one TCR beta chain. A much larger clone is a single base away; this may be a read error. The sample holds other DNA sequences that translate to the same CDR3. Libraries were prepared by immunoSEQ multiplex PCR; TCRdb keeps only in-frame clonotypes and omits some of them. The table lists about 280,000 clones, more than 75% of them singletons. This sample was taken from a study of blood T cell repertoires in COVID-19. The CDR3 extends over 12 amino acids. The germline V and J ends were trimmed by 0 bases and 4 bases, with 3 bases remaining between them. In germline, CDR1 is GTSNPN, CDR2 SVGIG (reference sequence).

This sequence was found in a woman in her 30s who had recovered from COVID-19. The chain employs TRBV30 and TRBJ2-2; D not certain. Source material: peripheral blood. The CDR3, as DNA: TGTGCCTGGAGTGTTAGCACCGGGGAGCTGTTTTTT. Its protein product is CAWSVSTGELFF. The full variable domain, its missing parts supplied by reference TRBV30 and TRBJ2-2, is SQTIHQWPATLVQPVGSPLSLECTVEGTSNPNLYWYRQAAGRGLQLLFYSVGIGQISSEVPQNLSASRPQDRQFILSSKKLLLSDSGFYLCAWSVSTGELFFGEGSRLTVL.